This TCR beta chain was identified during a study of blood T cell repertoires in COVID-19. Study as a whole: Samples of COVID-19 (acute and convalescent) were obtained from the United States, Italy and Spain. In each case, the material was cDNA or gDNA derived from T cells, B-cell-depleted T cells, or PBMCs.

Repertoires were generated with immunoSEQ multiplex PCR, while TCRdb's copy carries only in-frame clones and drops some. Among roughly 330,000 clones listed, approximately 89% were seen once. Germline CDR1 and CDR2: SGHDN and FVKESK. J lost 4 bases, V lost 4 bases, and 6 bases had no gene match. This CDR3 spans 14 amino acids. Sequencing input: PBMCs or T cells enriched from blood (not recorded which). This receptor was obtained from a woman aged 25-40 years who had recovered from COVID-19. This chain uses TRBV14 with TRBJ1-2, with 7 bases lining up with TRBD1. The CDR3 DNA sequence: TGTGCCAGCAGCCCGCTGACAGGGAGCTATGGCTACACCTTC. Translation: CASSPLTGSYGYTF.